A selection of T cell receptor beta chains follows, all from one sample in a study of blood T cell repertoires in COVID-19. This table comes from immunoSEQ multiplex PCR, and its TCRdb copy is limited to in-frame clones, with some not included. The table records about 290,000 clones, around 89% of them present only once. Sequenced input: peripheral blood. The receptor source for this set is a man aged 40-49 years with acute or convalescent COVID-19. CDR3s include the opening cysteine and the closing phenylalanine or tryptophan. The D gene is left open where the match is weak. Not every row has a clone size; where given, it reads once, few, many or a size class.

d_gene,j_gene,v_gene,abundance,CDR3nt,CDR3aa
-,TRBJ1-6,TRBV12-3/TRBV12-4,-,TGTGCCAGCAGCCCTCCCAGTTCACCCCTCCACTTT,CASSPPSSPLHF
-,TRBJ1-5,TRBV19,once,TGTGCCAGTAATCTATTGCGGAAGGGCAATCAGCCCCAGCATTTT,CASNLLRKGNQPQHF
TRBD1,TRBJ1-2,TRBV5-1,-,TGCGCCAGCAGCGTACAGGGGGCGCAGGGCTACACCTTC,CASSVQGAQGYTF
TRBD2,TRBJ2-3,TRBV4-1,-,TGCGCCAGCAGCCAAGGTACTAGCGGGGGCACAGATACGCAGTATTTT,CASSQGTSGGTDTQYF
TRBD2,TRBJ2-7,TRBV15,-,TGTGCCACCAGCAGAGATAAGAGCCCCGGACTAGCGGGGATCGAGCAGTACTTC,CATSRDKSPGLAGIEQYF
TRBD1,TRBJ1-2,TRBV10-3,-,TGTGCCATCAGTGATACTAGGGCAGGGGGCGCAGACGGCTACACCTTC,CAISDTRAGGADGYTF
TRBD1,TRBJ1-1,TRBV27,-,TGTGCCAGCAGATGCGATACAGGGGTCCATCTGAACACTGAAGCTTTCTTT,CASRCDTGVHLNTEAFF
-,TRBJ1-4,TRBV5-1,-,TGCGCCAGCAGCTTGGGACAGCCTAATGAAAAACTGTTTTTT,CASSLGQPNEKLFF
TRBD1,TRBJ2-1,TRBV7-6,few,TGTGCCAGCAGCTTAGAGGGGGCGAGCTCCTACAATGAGCAGTTCTTC,CASSLEGASSYNEQFF
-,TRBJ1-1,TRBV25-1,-,TGTGCCAGCAGTGACGGGGGGGCCAGGGGAAACACTGAAGCTTTCTTT,CASSDGGARGNTEAFF
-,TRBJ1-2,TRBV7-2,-,TGTGCCAGCAGCTTAGCACAGGGCGGGTATGGCTACACCTTC,CASSLAQGGYGYTF
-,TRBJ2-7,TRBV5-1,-,TGCGCCAGCAGCACACCCTCGTACGGGGACTTCTACGAGCAGTACTTC,CASSTPSYGDFYEQYF
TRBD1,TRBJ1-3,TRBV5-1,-,TGCGCCAGCAGCCCCCGACAGGGTACCGGAAACACCATATATTTT,CASSPRQGTGNTIYF
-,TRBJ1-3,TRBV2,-,TGTGCCAGCAGTGGGGGGTTGGGGGCCGACTCTGGAAACACCATATATTTT,CASSGGLGADSGNTIYF
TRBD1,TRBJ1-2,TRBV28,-,TGTGCCAGCAGCGGACAGGGAGACTACTATGGCTACACCTTC,CASSGQGDYYGYTF
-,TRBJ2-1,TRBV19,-,TGTGCCAGTAGTATAGACAGGGCAACCGAGCAGTTCTTC,CASSIDRATEQFF
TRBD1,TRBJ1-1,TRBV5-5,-,TGTGCCAGCAAAAGGGGGCGCGGGAACACTGAAGCTTTCTTT,CASKRGRGNTEAFF
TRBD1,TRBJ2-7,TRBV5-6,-,TGTGCCAGCAGCCCGCCCCCCGGGACAGGGAAAGGTTACGAGCAGTACTTC,CASSPPPGTGKGYEQYF
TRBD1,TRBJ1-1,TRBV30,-,TGTGCTCTGACCCGGGACAGGGCTCGAGGAGCTTTCTTT,CALTRDRARGAFF
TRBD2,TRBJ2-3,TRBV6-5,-,TGTGCCAGCAGTTACTCGGAGCGGGGGGGAGTGGATACGCAGTATTTT,CASSYSERGGVDTQYF
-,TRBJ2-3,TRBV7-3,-,TGTGCCAGCAGCCCGGGACTGGGACGCACAGATACGCAGTATTTT,CASSPGLGRTDTQYF
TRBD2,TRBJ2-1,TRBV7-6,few,TGTGCCAGCAGCTTAACGGGGGGGATTCACAATGAGCAGTTCTTC,CASSLTGGIHNEQFF
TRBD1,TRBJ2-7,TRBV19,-,TGTGCCAGTAGTATATCTAACAGGGGATACGAGCAGTACTTC,CASSISNRGYEQYF
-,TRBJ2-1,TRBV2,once,TGTGCCAGCCACCCCGGTGTGAGCTCCTACAATGAGCAGTTCTTC,CASHPGVSSYNEQFF
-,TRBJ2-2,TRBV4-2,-,TGTGCCAGCAGCCTTCGACAGACCACCGGGGAGCTGTTTTTT,CASSLRQTTGELFF
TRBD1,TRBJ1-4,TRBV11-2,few,TGTGCCAGCAGCTCGGGGACAGGGGGCGAAAAACTGTTTTTT,CASSSGTGGEKLFF
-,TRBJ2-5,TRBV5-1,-,TGCGCCAGCAGCTTGGAGTCAGGGTGGCAAGAGACCCAGTACTTC,CASSLESGWQETQYF
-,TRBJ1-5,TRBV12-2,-,TGTGCAAGTCGAGGACGGGACAGGGATAGCAATCAGCCCCAGCATTTT,CASRGRDRDSNQPQHF
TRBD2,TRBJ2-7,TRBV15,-,TGTGCCACCAGCAGAACCCGGGGAGGGGCTAACAGGAGGCGCTCCTACGAGCAGTACTTC,CATSRTRGGANRRRSYEQYF
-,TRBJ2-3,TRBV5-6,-,TGTGCCAGCACCTCGGGGGGCTATTCAGATACGCAGTATTTT,CASTSGGYSDTQYF
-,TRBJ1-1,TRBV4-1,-,TGCGCCAGCAGCCAAGACGTCGCTGAAGCTTTCTTT,CASSQDVAEAFF
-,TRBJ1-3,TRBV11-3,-,TGTGCCAGACCATACAGGGTGGCTGGAAACACCATATATTTT,CARPYRVAGNTIYF
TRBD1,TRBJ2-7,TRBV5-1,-,TGCGCCAGCAGCTTGGGTGGGACAGCCTACGAGCAGTACTTC,CASSLGGTAYEQYF
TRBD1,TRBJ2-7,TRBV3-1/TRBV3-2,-,TGTGCCAGCAGCCAAGGACAGGGCTACGAGCAGTACTTC,CASSQGQGYEQYF
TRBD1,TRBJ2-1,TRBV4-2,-,TGTGCCAGCAGCCATTTAAGGGACAGCCTCAATGAGCAGTTCTTC,CASSHLRDSLNEQFF
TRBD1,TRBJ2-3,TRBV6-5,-,TGTGCCACTTCGACAGGGACCACAGATACGCAGTATTTT,CATSTGTTDTQYF
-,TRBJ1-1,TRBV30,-,TGTGCCACTGCCCTCGGGAACACTGAAGCTTTCTTT,CATALGNTEAFF
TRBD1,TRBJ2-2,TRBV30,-,TGTGCCTGGAGTGGCCCGACAGGGGCTACCGGGGAGCTGTTTTTT,CAWSGPTGATGELFF
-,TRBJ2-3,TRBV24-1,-,TGTGCCACCAGCTATAGCACAGATACGCAGTATTTT,CATSYSTDTQYF
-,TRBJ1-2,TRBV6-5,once,TGTGCCAGCAACCAGGGGCGAGGCTATGGCTACACCTTC,CASNQGRGYGYTF
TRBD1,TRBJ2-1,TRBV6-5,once,TGTGCCAGCAGTTACCGACAGGGATACCATGAGCAGTTCTTC,CASSYRQGYHEQFF
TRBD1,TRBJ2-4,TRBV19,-,TGTGCCAGTAGTATTGGACAGGGAGACATTCAGTACTTC,CASSIGQGDIQYF
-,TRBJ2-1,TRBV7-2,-,TGTGCCAGCAGCCCCTCTCGAGGGAATGAGCAGTTCTTC,CASSPSRGNEQFF
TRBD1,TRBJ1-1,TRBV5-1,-,TGCGCCAGTGGGCAGGGGGCAGGGGGCACTGAAGCTTTCTTT,CASGQGAGGTEAFF
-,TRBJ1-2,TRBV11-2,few,TGTGCCAGCAGTCCCCGGGAGGACACGCGCTACACCTTC,CASSPREDTRYTF
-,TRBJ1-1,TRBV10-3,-,TGTGCCATCAGTGAGTCTAGTCCCCCGAACACTGAAGCTTTCTTT,CAISESSPPNTEAFF
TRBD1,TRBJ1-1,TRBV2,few,TGTGCCAGCAGTGGGTTACAGGGGAGCACTGAAGCTTTCTTT,CASSGLQGSTEAFF
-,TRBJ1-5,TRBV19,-,TGTGCCAGTAGTCCCCCGGCCAGGCGGACTATTAGCAATCAGCCCCAGCATTTT,CASSPPARRTISNQPQHF
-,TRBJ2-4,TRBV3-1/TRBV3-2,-,TGTGCCAGCAGCCAAATCGGACAGAAAAACATTCAGTACTTC,CASSQIGQKNIQYF
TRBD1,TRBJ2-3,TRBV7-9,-,TGTGCCAGCAGTAACAACCGGGACAGGGGGAGTAGAGATACGCAGTATTTT,CASSNNRDRGSRDTQYF
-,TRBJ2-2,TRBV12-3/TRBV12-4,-,TGTGCCAGTTCAGGGGGGCCGGGGGAGCTGTTTTTT,CASSGGPGELFF
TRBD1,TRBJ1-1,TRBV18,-,TGTGCCAGCTCACTGGGACAGGGGGAAGCTTTCTTT,CASSLGQGEAFF
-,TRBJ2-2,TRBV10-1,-,TGCGCCAGCAGTTCTCTAATTTCGGGGGGCGTCGGGGAGCTGTTTTTT,CASSSLISGGVGELFF
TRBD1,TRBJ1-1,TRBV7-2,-,TGTGCCAGCAGCTTGACAGGGGGGCGGGTCGGAGCTTTCTTT,CASSLTGGRVGAFF
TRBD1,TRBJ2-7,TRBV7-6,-,TGTGCCAGCAGCTCCACGGGGCAGGGACAGGGGCAGTACTTC,CASSSTGQGQGQYF
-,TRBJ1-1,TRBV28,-,TGTGCCAGCGGAGAAACCTTCCGCACTGAAGCTTTCTTT,CASGETFRTEAFF